This T cell receptor beta chain came from a study of glioma-infiltrating T cells after dendritic cell vaccination. Amplification used 60 V beta primers and 13 J beta primers. Sequenced by immunoSEQ multiplex PCR; TCRdb stores in-frame clones only, minus some. The sample shows about 10,000 clones, 81% of them seen only once. Of note for this clone: What it recognizes is unknown.

General observations from the study: Only a small number of patients had complete blood and tumor samples.

Time point here: after dendritic cell vaccination, including at tumor progression/relapse. All glioblastoma patients lacked an isocitrate dehydrogenase mutation. PBMC sampling occurred before vaccination, two weeks after the third dose, and at progression. The clonotype originates from a human donor with glioblastoma. Sequences were derived from blood, sampled after dendritic cell vaccination.

The CDR3: CASSLDPARRNGYTF. CDR3 nucleotide sequence: TGTGCCAGCAGCTTAGATCCCGCTAGAAGAAATGGCTACACCTTC. The V and J genes are TRBV11-2 and TRBJ1-2; D unresolved. Germline V gives CDR1 SGHAT, CDR2 FQNNGV. The CDR3 runs 15 residues. Trimming removed 0 bases from V and 6 bases from J, with 14 bases in between.